Listed below are T cell receptor beta chains from one sample, sequenced in a study of immune heterogeneity within non-small cell lung tumors. Using its own MiXCR run on the multiplex PCR reads, TCRdb lists one record per CDR3 protein. The table records nearly 15,000 distinct CDR3 sequences, 25% to 35% of them present only once. The sequenced material came from lung tumor tissue. These receptors all stem from a woman in her 50s with non-small cell lung cancer. The CDR3 runs from the conserved cysteine through the conserved F or W. Fields, in order: V gene, J gene, clone size, D gene, CDR3 DNA, CDR3 protein. D genes are given only for firm matches. The listing skips clone size in some rows; elsewhere it reads once, few, many or a size class.

v_gene: TRBV6-5; j_gene: TRBJ1-2; abundance: medium-sized; d_gene: -; CDR3nt: TGTGCCAGCAGTTACTCGAGGGTTGGGGGACTGCAGCTAAACTATGGCTACACCTTC; CDR3aa: CASSYSRVGGLQLNYGYTF
v_gene: TRBV2; j_gene: TRBJ1-6; abundance: many; d_gene: -; CDR3nt: TGTGCCAGCACCGGACGGAGCTCCTATAATTCACCCCTCCACTTT; CDR3aa: CASTGRSSYNSPLHF
v_gene: TRBV5-1; j_gene: TRBJ1-5; abundance: many; d_gene: -; CDR3nt: TGCGCCAGCAGCGTCTCACGGGGTCAGCCCCAGCATTTT; CDR3aa: CASSVSRGQPQHF
v_gene: TRBV6-6; j_gene: TRBJ2-5; abundance: many; d_gene: -; CDR3nt: TGTGCCAGCAGTTTAGGGTTTTCCCAAGAGACCCAGTACTTC; CDR3aa: CASSLGFSQETQYF
v_gene: TRBV5-1; j_gene: TRBJ1-1; abundance: medium-sized; d_gene: -; CDR3nt: TGCGCCAGCAGCTTAACAGCAGATTCTGAAGCTTTCTTT; CDR3aa: CASSLTADSEAFF
v_gene: TRBV9; j_gene: TRBJ1-3; abundance: many; d_gene: -; CDR3nt: TGTGCCAGCAGCACCCGGGACTCGAGCTCTGGAAACACCATATATTTT; CDR3aa: CASSTRDSSSGNTIYF
v_gene: TRBV28; j_gene: TRBJ1-6; abundance: -; d_gene: -; CDR3nt: TGTGCCAGCCAAGGCGACAGCTCCTATAATTCACCCCTCCACTTT; CDR3aa: CASQGDSSYNSPLHF
v_gene: TRBV27; j_gene: TRBJ1-1; abundance: -; d_gene: -; CDR3nt: TGTGCCAGCAGCCATCTCCCGGGAGGGGCGGAATTCTTT; CDR3aa: CASSHLPGGAEFF
v_gene: TRBV20-1; j_gene: TRBJ2-6; abundance: few; d_gene: -; CDR3nt: TGCAGTGCTAGAGAATATGGGGCCAACGTCCTGACTTTC; CDR3aa: CSAREYGANVLTF
v_gene: TRBV12-3/TRBV12-4; j_gene: TRBJ1-2; abundance: -; d_gene: TRBD1; CDR3nt: TGTGCCAGCAACACCGGGACAGGGGCTTATGGCTACACCTTC; CDR3aa: CASNTGTGAYGYTF
v_gene: TRBV6-1; j_gene: TRBJ2-7; abundance: -; d_gene: TRBD1; CDR3nt: TGTGCCAGCGTAGGGACAGGGCTCTACGAGCAGTACTTC; CDR3aa: CASVGTGLYEQYF
v_gene: TRBV5-5; j_gene: TRBJ1-5; abundance: -; d_gene: -; CDR3nt: TGTGCCAGCAGCTTGGAGGGGCAGGGAGCTCAGCCCCAGCATTTT; CDR3aa: CASSLEGQGAQPQHF
v_gene: TRBV24-1; j_gene: TRBJ1-5; abundance: -; d_gene: -; CDR3nt: TGTGCCACCAGTGATAAGAGGAAGAGCAATCAGCACCAGCATTTT; CDR3aa: CATSDKRKSNQHQHF
v_gene: TRBV3-1; j_gene: TRBJ2-2; abundance: -; d_gene: TRBD1; CDR3nt: TGTGCCAGCCGACAGGGGGCGAACACCGGGGAGCTGTTTTTT; CDR3aa: CASRQGANTGELFF
v_gene: TRBV6-9; j_gene: TRBJ1-1; abundance: -; d_gene: -; CDR3nt: TGTGCCAGCAGTTACAGGCAGGGTAAAGCTTTCTTT; CDR3aa: CASSYRQGKAFF
v_gene: TRBV7-6; j_gene: TRBJ2-3; abundance: many; d_gene: TRBD1; CDR3nt: TGTGCCAGCAGCTTAAACAGGGGGGGCACAGATACGCAGTATTTT; CDR3aa: CASSLNRGGTDTQYF
v_gene: TRBV29-1; j_gene: TRBJ2-5; abundance: few; d_gene: TRBD1; CDR3nt: TGCAGCGTTGGGACAGGGATCGAGACCCAGTACTTC; CDR3aa: CSVGTGIETQYF
v_gene: TRBV7-8; j_gene: TRBJ2-3; abundance: -; d_gene: -; CDR3nt: TGTGCCAGCAGCTTTCGAGGATCTAGCACAGATACGCAGTATTTT; CDR3aa: CASSFRGSSTDTQYF
v_gene: TRBV19; j_gene: TRBJ1-5; abundance: -; d_gene: -; CDR3nt: TGTGCCAGTAGTGAGCACCGCAATCAGCCCCAGCATTTT; CDR3aa: CASSEHRNQPQHF
v_gene: TRBV27; j_gene: TRBJ1-1; abundance: few; d_gene: -; CDR3nt: TGTGCCAGCAGCATTTGGGGGAACACTGAAGCTTTCTTT; CDR3aa: CASSIWGNTEAFF
v_gene: TRBV6-1; j_gene: TRBJ2-7; abundance: medium-sized; d_gene: -; CDR3nt: TGTGCCAGCAGTCGAAGTAGGGGCTACGAGCAGTACTTC; CDR3aa: CASSRSRGYEQYF
v_gene: TRBV6-1; j_gene: TRBJ2-7; abundance: -; d_gene: TRBD1; CDR3nt: TGTGCCAGCAGTGAAGCAGGAGCAGGGGGCGTGTACGAGCAGTACTTC; CDR3aa: CASSEAGAGGVYEQYF
v_gene: TRBV28; j_gene: TRBJ1-1; abundance: few; d_gene: -; CDR3nt: TGTGCCAGCAGAACCATCCTTAATTTTTCGGGACCTCTGAAGAACACTGAAGCTTTCTTT; CDR3aa: CASRTILNFSGPLKNTEAFF
v_gene: TRBV9; j_gene: TRBJ2-7; abundance: few; d_gene: -; CDR3nt: TGTGCCAGCAGCGTAGGGGAGCTACGAGCGAGGTCAGGGCAGTACTTC; CDR3aa: CASSVGELRARSGQYF
v_gene: TRBV20-1; j_gene: TRBJ2-1; abundance: medium-sized; d_gene: TRBD1; CDR3nt: TGCAGTGCTCCTCGACAGGGGGGCAATGAGCAGTTCTTC; CDR3aa: CSAPRQGGNEQFF
v_gene: TRBV12-3/TRBV12-4; j_gene: TRBJ2-5; abundance: many; d_gene: TRBD2; CDR3nt: TGTGCCAGCAAAACCGGAACTAGCGGGGGGCCGAGGGAGACCCAGTACTTC; CDR3aa: CASKTGTSGGPRETQYF
v_gene: TRBV11-2; j_gene: TRBJ2-7; abundance: medium-sized; d_gene: TRBD1; CDR3nt: TGTGCCAGCAGCTTAGGTAACAGGGGTCTCGAGCAGTACTTC; CDR3aa: CASSLGNRGLEQYF
v_gene: TRBV20-1; j_gene: TRBJ1-1; abundance: many; d_gene: -; CDR3nt: TGCAGTGCCGGGTTTAACACTGAAGCTTTCTTT; CDR3aa: CSAGFNTEAFF
v_gene: TRBV19; j_gene: TRBJ2-2; abundance: few; d_gene: -; CDR3nt: TGTGCCAGTACCAAGAGGGGGGATGCCGGGGAGCTGTTTTTT; CDR3aa: CASTKRGDAGELFF
v_gene: TRBV11-3; j_gene: TRBJ2-5; abundance: few; d_gene: -; CDR3nt: TGTGCCATCAGCTTATCTGGAGACAGTTTTCAAGAGACCCAGTACTTC; CDR3aa: CAISLSGDSFQETQYF
v_gene: TRBV6-2/TRBV6-3; j_gene: TRBJ2-1; abundance: few; d_gene: TRBD2; CDR3nt: TGTGCCAGCAGTTACTCTAGCGGGGGTCAGGCTGAGCAGTTCTTC; CDR3aa: CASSYSSGGQAEQFF
v_gene: TRBV5-1; j_gene: TRBJ2-2; abundance: -; d_gene: TRBD2; CDR3nt: TGCGCCAGCAGTAAGGGGATACTAGCGGGGGCCGCGAACACCGGGGAGCTGTTTTTT; CDR3aa: CASSKGILAGAANTGELFF
v_gene: TRBV9; j_gene: TRBJ2-1; abundance: -; d_gene: TRBD1; CDR3nt: TGTGCCAGCAGGAAGGACAGGGGGCTTCCTAGCTCCTACAATGAGCAGTTCTTC; CDR3aa: CASRKDRGLPSSYNEQFF
v_gene: TRBV30; j_gene: TRBJ2-3; abundance: many; d_gene: -; CDR3nt: TGTGCCTGGAGTGTACGGGCCAGGGGAGATACGCAGTATTTT; CDR3aa: CAWSVRARGDTQYF
v_gene: TRBV27; j_gene: TRBJ1-5; abundance: -; d_gene: -; CDR3nt: TGTGCCAGCAGTTTTGCGGGGGGCCCTTATAGCAATCAGCCCCAGCATTTT; CDR3aa: CASSFAGGPYSNQPQHF
v_gene: TRBV29-1; j_gene: TRBJ2-7; abundance: -; d_gene: -; CDR3nt: TGCAGCGTTGAAGCTTTCCAGGGCAGCGAGCAGTACTTC; CDR3aa: CSVEAFQGSEQYF
v_gene: TRBV27; j_gene: TRBJ1-2; abundance: many; d_gene: -; CDR3nt: TGTGCCAGCAGTTTTCTTAACCAGGGGTTATATGGCTACACCTTC; CDR3aa: CASSFLNQGLYGYTF
v_gene: TRBV7-9; j_gene: TRBJ2-2; abundance: many; d_gene: -; CDR3nt: TGTGCCAGCAGCTTATCGACCAGGAGAAACACCGGGGAGCTGTTTTTT; CDR3aa: CASSLSTRRNTGELFF
v_gene: TRBV3-1; j_gene: TRBJ2-6; abundance: few; d_gene: -; CDR3nt: TGTGCCAGCAGCCGTGGCGGAACGCTCTCTGGGGCCAACGTCCTGACTTTC; CDR3aa: CASSRGGTLSGANVLTF